These 26 T cell receptor beta chains share one sample of origin, sequenced in a study of T cell responses to AZD1222 COVID-19 vaccine. Libraries were prepared by immunoSEQ multiplex PCR; TCRdb keeps only in-frame clonotypes and omits some of them. The sample contains 170,000 or so clones, 90% of which appear only once. The sample in question was peripheral blood, obtained on day 0 of AZD1222 vaccination. The receptor set was obtained from an adult in good health.

The V and J genes are TRBV19 and TRBJ1-2; D is uncertain. Germline-derived CDR1 and CDR2 are LNHDA and SQIVND (reference sequence). Trimming stripped 3 bases from V and 0 bases from J, with 5 bases between. This CDR3 is built from 13 residues. The CDR3 loop is CASSIQTNYGYTF. CDR3 DNA sequence: TGTGCCAGTAGTATCCAAACTAACTATGGCTACACCTTC.

This clone came up a few times. The chain couples TRBV14 to TRBJ1-2; maybe TRBD1 (5 bases). Germline CDR1 SGHDN, CDR2 FVKESK. The CDR3 sequence is 13 residues long. Trimming stripped 1 base from V and 8 bases from J, with 11 bases between. CDR3 protein: CASSQVTGGGYTF. Written as DNA, the CDR3 is TGTGCCAGCAGCCAAGTTACAGGCGGAGGCTACACCTTC.

This clone was seen once. The chain carries TRBV18 and TRBJ1-4; D is ambiguous. Germline CDR1 KGHSH, CDR2 LQKENI. The CDR3 runs 14 residues. V was trimmed by 1 base and J by 6 bases, leaving 9 bases between them. CDR3 residues: CASSPQASHEKLFF. The DNA of the CDR3 is TGTGCCAGCTCACCACAGGCTTCCCATGAAAAACTGTTTTTT.

This clone appeared a single time. The chain is built from TRBV27 and TRBJ2-7; 8 nucleotides match TRBD1. The CDR3 loop spans 15 amino acids. Germline CDR1 is MNHEY and CDR2 is SMNVEV (reference sequence). V shed 3 bases, J shed 0 bases, and the junction held 4 bases outside the gene matches. Here the CDR3 DNA reads TGTGCCAGCAGTTTCCTGGACAGGGTCTCCTACGAGCAGTACTTC. Amino acid sequence: CASSFLDRVSYEQYF.

CDR3 sequence (DNA): TGCGCCAGCAGCTTGATCCCGGATACGCAGTATTTT. Translated: CASSLIPDTQYF. This rearrangement joins TRBV5-1 to TRBJ2-3; no clear D. This CDR3 is built from 12 residues. With 1 base removed from V and 6 bases from J, the gap between germline ends came to 6 bases. The V gene's germline CDR1 is SGHRS and CDR2 YFSETQ.

This clone appeared once. The chain uses TRBV4-3 and TRBJ1-6; no clear D gene. CDR3 length: 13 amino acids. V shed 4 bases and J shed 8 bases, with 9 bases lying between them. Germline V gives CDR1 LGHNA, CDR2 YSLEER. The CDR3 protein is CASSRMGYSPLHF. Here the CDR3 DNA reads TGCGCCAGCAGCCGGATGGGGTATTCACCCCTCCACTTT.

The chain has TRBV7-6 and TRBJ1-1; possible D gene TRBD1, 6 bases. In germline, CDR1 is SGHVS, CDR2 FNYEAQ. The CDR3 is 15 residues long. V dropped 6 bases and J dropped 1 base, with 15 bases sitting between them. This chain's CDR3 is CASRPQRGKNTEAFF. The DNA of the CDR3 is TGTGCCAGCAGACCACAGAGGGGGAAGAACACTGAAGCTTTCTTT.

The V gene is TRBV19, the J gene TRBJ1-4, with 7 bases aligning to TRBD1. CDR1 is LNHDA and CDR2 is SQIVND in the germline V gene (reference sequence). This CDR3 region has 16 residues. V dropped 3 bases and J dropped 8; count of bases not matched to a gene: 12. This CDR3 reads CASSMVIDRVGEKLFF. Written as DNA, the CDR3 is TGTGCCAGTAGTATGGTCATCGACAGGGTCGGCGAAAAACTGTTTTTT.

This chain uses TRBV6-2 or TRBV6-3 with TRBJ2-1; maybe TRBD1 (5 bases). Between the trimmed V and J ends, which lost 1 base and 4 bases, there was a span of 8 bases. This CDR3 contains 14 residues. From germline, CDR1 is MNHEY and CDR2 SVGEGT. CDR3 protein: CASSYFDSYNEQFF. The DNA for the CDR3 is TGTGCCAGCAGTTACTTCGACAGTTACAATGAGCAGTTCTTC.

This clone was detected only once. V gene TRBV4-1 combines with J gene TRBJ2-7; 10 bases agree with TRBD1. J was trimmed by 3 bases and V by 3 bases; bases with no gene match: 2. The germline V gene encodes CDR1 MGHRA and CDR2 YSYEKL. The CDR3 loop spans 14 amino acids. CDR3 nucleotides: TGCGCCAGCAGCCAGGACAGGGGGAACTACGAGCAGTACTTC. It translates to CASSQDRGNYEQYF.

The chain employs TRBV5-5 and TRBJ1-6; D perhaps matches TRBD1 (5 bases). The V gene lost 0 bases and the J gene lost 9 bases, with 10 bases spanning the gap. Germline V lookup: CDR1 SGHKS, CDR2 YYEKEE (reference sequence). The CDR3 length is 14 residues. Here the CDR3 reads CASSLGGDGSPLHF. The CDR3 DNA sequence: TGTGCCAGCAGCTTGGGGGGGGACGGTTCACCCCTCCACTTT.

The chain is built from TRBV6-5 and TRBJ1-6; no clear D gene. CDR1 and CDR2 (germline): MNHEY, SVGAGI. CDR3 length: 12 amino acids. With 5 bases removed from V and 12 bases from J, the gap between germline ends came to 11 bases. In nucleotides, the CDR3 is TGTGCCAGCAGTCTCCCTTATGGACCCCTCCACTTT. This translates into CASSLPYGPLHF.

V and J are TRBV18 and TRBJ1-6; 9 positions match TRBD1. This CDR3 is built from 17 residues. Looked up from germline, CDR1 is KGHSH and CDR2 is LQKENI. Losses at the gene ends were 6 bases for V and 5 bases for J; bases not matched to a gene: 11. In DNA form, the CDR3 reads TGTGCCAGCTCGTATACCGGGACAGGGCCTGATAATTCACCCCTCCACTTT. Its translation is CASSYTGTGPDNSPLHF.

This sequence joins TRBV20-1 and TRBJ2-5; no definite D call. CDR1 is DFQATT and CDR2 is SNEGSKA in the germline V gene (reference sequence). This CDR3 comprises 14 residues. V shed 3 bases and J shed 0 bases, with 11 bases lying between them. In DNA, the CDR3 is TGCAGTGCTAGTTGGGCAGTCTACCAAGAGACCCAGTACTTC. Amino acids: CSASWAVYQETQYF.

This chain connects TRBV12-3 or TRBV12-4 to TRBJ1-2; D may be TRBD1 (5 bases). The CDR3 loop spans 13 amino acids. Deletions cut 3 bases from V and 5 bases from J, with 10 bases between. The CDR3 coding sequence is TGTGCCAGCAGTTTGGAGGGGATTTATGGCTACACCTTC. This translates into CASSLEGIYGYTF.

The chain has TRBV27 and TRBJ2-2; D is perhaps TRBD2 (6 bases). Trimming removed 6 bases from V and 7 bases from J, with 27 bases in between. Germline V gene data show CDR1 as MNHEY and CDR2 as SMNVEV (reference sequence). This CDR3 is built from 18 residues. CDR3 in DNA: TGTGCCAGCAGACCAAGTGGCGGGACGTGGGGATTGGGCGGGGAGCTGTTTTTT. Translated, it gives CASRPSGGTWGLGGELFF.

The rearrangement links TRBV9 to TRBJ2-2; 7 nucleotides align to TRBD2. Per germline, CDR1 SGDLS and CDR2 YYNGEE. The junction had 5 bases not matched to a gene; V was cut back by 0 bases and J by 3 bases. The CDR3 has 16 residues. The CDR3 here is CASSVGESGDTGELFF. In DNA, the CDR3 is TGTGCCAGCAGCGTAGGTGAAAGCGGGGACACCGGGGAGCTGTTTTTT. The entire variable domain, with the rest obtained from reference TRBV9 and TRBJ2-2, is as follows: DSGVTQTPKHLITATGQRVTLRCSPRSGDLSVYWYQQSLDQGLQFLIQYYNGEERAKGNILERFSAQQFPDLHSELNLSSLELGDSALYFCASSVGESGDTGELFFGEGSRLTVL.

This clone appeared a few times. This chain connects TRBV9 to TRBJ2-7; a possible D gene is TRBD2 (5 bases). Trimming shortened V by 10 bases and J by 4 bases, and 15 bases separated the two germline ends. The CDR3 is 12 residues long. Germline CDR1 is SGDLS and CDR2 is YYNGEE. The CDR3 here is CAQTGFNYEQYF. CDR3 DNA sequence: TGTGCCCAAACGGGGTTTAATTACGAGCAGTACTTC.

A single count supports this clone. The CDR3 sequence: CASRTGTGGYNEQFF. For the CDR3, the DNA is TGTGCCAGCCGAACCGGGACAGGGGGCTACAATGAGCAGTTCTTC. V gene TRBV19 combines with J gene TRBJ2-1; 11 nucleotides match TRBD1. The length of the CDR3 is 15 residues. Looked up from germline, CDR1 is LNHDA and CDR2 is SQIVND (reference sequence). After removal of 9 bases from V and 3 bases from J, the junction contained 7 bases not matched to a gene.

This CDR3 reads CASSQPGKRVGQPQHF. Here the CDR3 DNA reads TGCGCCAGCAGCCAGCCCGGGAAAAGGGTAGGTCAGCCCCAGCATTTT. The V and J genes are TRBV4-1 and TRBJ1-5, with unresolved D. Germline lookup yields CDR1 MGHRA and CDR2 YSYEKL. The CDR3 is made up of 16 amino acids. With 3 bases removed from V and 6 bases from J, the gap between germline ends came to 18 bases.

This clone was recorded once. The chain couples TRBV3-1 (or the pseudogene TRBV3-2) to TRBJ2-1; 12 nucleotides line up with TRBD2. CDR3 length: 19 residues. CDR1 is LGHDT and CDR2 is YNNKEL in the germline V gene (reference sequence). J gave up 7 bases and V 5 bases, and 18 bases lay outside the gene matches. In nucleotides, the CDR3 is TGTGCCAGCAGCGAGTTGGTGACTAGCGGGGGCCCATCGTGTAATGAGCAGTTCTTC. Amino acids: CASSELVTSGGPSCNEQFF.

This chain links TRBV12-3 or TRBV12-4 with TRBJ2-3; the D gene is possibly TRBD1 (6 bases). This CDR3 comprises 13 residues. Deletions cut 4 bases from V and 3 bases from J, with 8 bases between. CDR3 bases: TGTGCCAGCAGTTCAGGGGAGACAGATACGCAGTATTTT. It is translated as CASSSGETDTQYF.

In its sample, this clone was seen a few times. The CDR3 is CATRWEDLNTEAFF. In DNA, the CDR3 is TGTGCCACCAGATGGGAGGACTTGAACACTGAAGCTTTCTTT. V and J are TRBV10-3 and TRBJ1-1; D not resolved. Per germline, CDR1 ENHRY and CDR2 SYGVKD. The V gene lost 10 bases and the J gene lost 0 bases, with 15 bases spanning the gap. This CDR3 comprises 14 residues.

The V call is TRBV6-2 or TRBV6-3, the J call TRBJ1-1; tentatively, D is TRBD1 (5 bases). Trimming took 2 bases from V and 3 from J, leaving 13 bases between them. The CDR3 extends over 15 amino acids. CDR1 and CDR2 from the germline V gene are MNHEY and SVGEGT. This CDR3 reads CASSYKGNRYTEAFF. For the CDR3, the DNA is TGTGCCAGCAGTTACAAGGGGAATAGGTACACTGAAGCTTTCTTT.

This chain joins TRBV23-1 and TRBJ2-7; TRBD1 matches at 11 bases. TRBV23-1 is given ORF status, its function remaining uncertain. The trim removed 10 bases at V and 3 bases at J, leaving 8 bases unmatched. The CDR3 runs 14 residues. The CDR3 region has the DNA TGCGCCACTAATCTCGGGACAGGGGGCTACGAGCAGTACTTC. This sequence encodes CATNLGTGGYEQYF.

The CDR3 DNA sequence: TGTGCCAGCCGGGATAGGGGATACATGAACACTGAAGCTTTCTTT. Its translation: CASRDRGYMNTEAFF. The chain links TRBV19 to TRBJ1-1, with a tentative D call TRBD1 (5 bases). Trimming took 9 bases from V and 0 from J, leaving 17 bases between them. CDR1 and CDR2 from the germline V gene are LNHDA and SQIVND (reference sequence). The CDR3 is made up of 15 amino acids.